One T cell receptor beta chain is described in this entry. The antigen remains unidentified. Amplification used 60 Vbeta primers and 13 Jbeta primers. Produced via immunoSEQ multiplex PCR; TCRdb's table is partial and in-frame only. The sample yields about 130,000 clones, around 72% seen once. Healthy bone marrow donors formed the donor group. The CDR3 length is 13 residues. CDR1 and CDR2 (germline): LGHNT, FRNRAP. V was pared by 1 base and J by 4 bases, with 6 bases between. The data were taken from a study of cytomegalovirus exposure and HLA in healthy donors. Study outcomes and limitations: Reports showed the classifier diagnosing cytomegalovirus status with high specificity and sensitivity. Follow-up analysis later connected one missense variant in DCLRE1C with trimming of TCR beta V- and J-genes. An analysis that was carried out later associated about 17,000 TCR beta sequences with HLA alleles at 0.05 false discovery rate.

The specimen sequenced was PBMCs. V usage is TRBV12-5 and J usage is TRBJ2-3; maybe TRBD2 (6 bases). The sequence came from a man aged 30 to 39 in good health and CMV-seronegative. CDR3 DNA: TGTGCTAGTGGTTTGGCGGGGGCAGATACGCAGTATTTT. Amino acid sequence: CASGLAGADTQYF.